The 18 T cell receptor beta chains listed next were all sequenced from one sample in a study of blood T cell repertoires in COVID-19. Sequencing used immunoSEQ multiplex PCR; TCRdb keeps in-frame clones, though not all of them. Here the sample spans tens of thousands of clones, 87% being singletons. Sequencing was done on a sample of peripheral blood. The receptors here all came from a human donor with acute or convalescent COVID-19. The donor label of this sample is uncertain.

The V gene is TRBV18, the J gene TRBJ2-7; TRBD2 aligns across 7 bases. Trimming took 0 bases from V and 6 from J; bases not matched to a gene: 11. The germline V gene has CDR1 KGHSH and CDR2 LQKENI. CDR3 length equals 16 residues. The CDR3 DNA reads TGTGCCAGCTCACCACCCCGGACAAGGGGACTACCCGAGCAGTACTTC. Amino acids: CASSPPRTRGLPEQYF.

This chain links TRBV6-5 with TRBJ1-5; possibly TRBD1 for D (6 bases). Germline CDR1 MNHEY, CDR2 SVGAGI. V was shortened by 6 bases and J by 5 bases, with 8 bases between the two germline ends. The CDR3 is 12 amino acids. The DNA of the CDR3 is TGTGCCAGCAGAACAGGGTATCAGCCCCAGCATTTT. This gives the protein CASRTGYQPQHF.

This clone was counted once. The gene calls are TRBV19 and TRBJ1-5; perhaps TRBD1 as D (5 bases). CDR1 and CDR2 from the germline V gene are LNHDA and SQIVND (reference sequence). This CDR3 is built from 15 residues. With 5 bases removed from V and 2 bases from J, the gap between germline ends came to 13 bases. The DNA of the CDR3 is TGTGCCAGTAGTTTAGGTGGGGCTCGCAATCAGCCCCAGCATTTT. Amino acids: CASSLGGARNQPQHF.

Notes on this clone: This same CDR3 is encoded by further DNA sequences in the sample. This rearrangement joins TRBV5-4 to TRBJ1-2; tentatively, D is TRBD1 (6 bases). The CDR3 has 13 residues. The V gene's germline CDR1 is SGHNT and CDR2 YYREEE (reference sequence). Trimming removed 1 base at V and 2 bases at J, with 6 bases between. The CDR3 here is CASSLQGNYGYTF. The CDR3 DNA sequence: TGTGCCAGCAGCTTGCAGGGGAACTATGGCTACACCTTC.

The gene calls are TRBV10-3 and TRBJ2-4; 16 bases fit TRBD2. The CDR3 sequence is 15 residues long. J lost 6 bases, V lost 8 bases, and 4 bases had no gene match. Germline V gene data show CDR1 as ENHRY and CDR2 as SYGVKD. The CDR3 reads CAIGTSGGAGNIQYF. Written as DNA, the CDR3 is TGTGCCATCGGGACTAGCGGGGGGGCGGGAAACATTCAGTACTTC.

The J gene is TRBJ2-7, the V gene TRBV28; TRBD2 matches 8 bases. The length of the CDR3 is 14 residues. Losses at the gene ends were 5 bases for V and 3 bases for J; bases not matched to a gene: 6. The V gene's germline CDR1 is MDHEN and CDR2 SYDVKM. The CDR3 loop is CASSALAALYEQYF. CDR3 bases: TGTGCCAGCAGTGCACTAGCGGCCCTCTACGAGCAGTACTTC.

This chain links TRBV18 with TRBJ2-1, with D possibly matching TRBD2 (7 bases). The V end was cut by 4 bases, the J end by 12 bases, with 19 bases between. Germline V CDR1 and CDR2: KGHSH, LQKENI. The CDR3 totals 14 residues. The CDR3 sequence: CASSREEGGPRQFF. CDR3 DNA sequence: TGTGCCAGCTCACGGGAGGAGGGGGGGCCGCGGCAGTTCTTC.

The chain couples TRBV18 to TRBJ2-1; TRBD2 is a possible D gene (6 bases). Germline loops: CDR1 KGHSH, CDR2 LQKENI. With 2 bases removed from V and 8 bases from J, the gap between germline ends came to 19 bases. There are 16 residues in the CDR3. The CDR3 reads CASSPMLERVEDEQFF. In DNA form, the CDR3 reads TGTGCCAGCTCACCAATGCTCGAGCGGGTCGAGGATGAGCAGTTCTTC.

J is TRBJ2-1 and V is TRBV18; 7 bases agree with TRBD1. In germline, CDR1 is KGHSH, CDR2 LQKENI. After removal of 3 bases from V and 8 bases from J, the junction contained 13 bases not matched to a gene. This CDR3 spans 16 amino acids. CDR3 sequence reads: CASSPGTADQGDEQFF. The CDR3 DNA sequence: TGTGCCAGCTCACCTGGGACAGCCGACCAGGGCGATGAGCAGTTCTTC.

This clone came up once. The chain joins TRBV7-8 to TRBJ1-6, with D unclear. CDR3 size: 14 residues. The V end was cut by 3 bases, the J end by 0 bases, with 3 bases between. Per germline, CDR1 SGHVS and CDR2 FQNEAQ. The CDR3 region is CASSFSSYNSPLHF. In nucleotides, the CDR3 is TGTGCCAGCAGCTTCAGCTCCTATAATTCACCCCTCCACTTT. The full variable domain, its missing parts supplied by reference TRBV7-8 and TRBJ1-6, is GAGVSQSPRYKVAKRGQDVALRCDPISGHVSLFWYQQALGQGPEFLTYFQNEAQLDKSGLPSDRFFAERPEGSVSTLKIQRTQQEDSAVYLCASSFSSYNSPLHFGNGTRLTVT.

J is TRBJ2-7 and V is TRBV12-3 or TRBV12-4, with TRBD2 matching 7 bases. The CDR3 length is 13 residues. V lost 5 bases, J lost 4 bases, and 5 bases stayed unmatched. CDR3 coding DNA: TGTGCCAGCAGTACGGGGCGGGAGTACGAGCAGTACTTC. Translating gives CASSTGREYEQYF.

The rearrangement joins TRBV15 to TRBJ2-1; maybe TRBD2 (5 bases). V gave up 0 bases and J gave up 2 bases, with 11 bases separating them. Germline values: CDR1 LNHNV, CDR2 YYDKDF (reference sequence). The CDR3 has 16 residues. DNA of the CDR3: TGTGCCACCAGCAGAGATCTCTTCGGGACCTACAATGAGCAGTTCTTC. Its translation is CATSRDLFGTYNEQFF.

J is TRBJ2-7 and V is TRBV2; D is undetermined. The CDR3 covers 13 residues. Germline CDR1 and CDR2: SNHLY and FYNNEI. Between the trimmed V and J ends, which lost 7 bases and 4 bases, there was a span of 14 bases. The CDR3 DNA reads TGTGCCAGCATGGCACGCCCCAGGTACGAGCAGTACTTC. It yields the protein CASMARPRYEQYF.

Judged by abundance, this clone is medium-sized. The chain joins TRBV7-9 to TRBJ1-2; D is ambiguous. The length of the CDR3 is 15 residues. Germline V lookup: CDR1 SEHNR, CDR2 FQNEAQ (reference sequence). V dropped 5 bases and J dropped 6 bases, with 19 bases sitting between them. The CDR3 here is CASSVGLFPPNGYTF. The CDR3 nucleotides read TGTGCCAGCAGCGTCGGACTCTTCCCTCCAAATGGCTACACCTTC.

This chain links TRBV2 with TRBJ1-4; D possibly corresponds to TRBD1 (6 bases). The germline V and J ends were trimmed by 6 bases and 0 bases, with 14 bases remaining between them. Germline-derived CDR1 and CDR2 are SNHLY and FYNNEI. The CDR3 is made up of 16 amino acids. The CDR3 loop reads CASRKDRYSTNEKLFF. The CDR3 nucleotides are TGTGCCAGCAGGAAGGACAGATATTCAACTAATGAAAAACTGTTTTTT.

The chain couples TRBV3-1 (or the pseudogene TRBV3-2) to TRBJ1-1, with 8 positions matching TRBD1. The CDR3 totals 16 residues. Germline V lookup: CDR1 LGHDT, CDR2 YNNKEL (reference sequence). V lost 5 bases and J lost 1; bases outside the gene matches: 9. Here the CDR3 DNA reads TGTGCCAGCAGCACTCCACAGGGGGTGGCGAACACTGAAGCTTTCTTT. The encoded protein is CASSTPQGVANTEAFF.

This clone was observed a single time. The chain links TRBV18 to TRBJ2-4; 7 nucleotides match TRBD2. The length of the CDR3 is 15 residues. CDR1 is KGHSH and CDR2 is LQKENI in the germline V gene. Trimming cost V 5 bases and J 5 bases; bases outside gene matches: 9. The CDR3 nucleotides read TGTGCCAGCTCATCCGCACTAGCGACAGAAAACATTCAGTACTTC. Translation: CASSSALATENIQYF.

This clone was seen only once. The V gene is TRBV13, the J gene TRBJ2-7; no clear D gene. Looked up from germline, CDR1 is PRHDT and CDR2 is FYEKMQ (reference sequence). The CDR3 sequence is 12 residues long. V lost 4 bases and J lost 3, with 7 bases in between. CDR3 sequence (DNA): TGTGCCAGCAGCTACTCGCGCTACGAGCAGTACTTC. Its protein product is CASSYSRYEQYF.